This T cell receptor beta chain was captured in a study of blood T cell repertoires in COVID-19. Looking at the study overall: Acute and convalescent COVID-19 specimens originated in the United States, Italy and Spain.

In Seattle, patients joined the study during active infection and were tracked longitudinally. Measured with immunoSEQ multiplex PCR; TCRdb has only the in-frame clones, and not every one. Here the sample spans about 280,000 clones, around 88% being singletons. Germline CDR1 reads SGHRS; CDR2 reads YFSETQ. Trimming stripped 4 bases from V and 1 base from J, with 8 bases between. The CDR3 has 13 amino acids. The chain carries TRBV5-1 and TRBJ2-5; D is ambiguous. Sequenced material: peripheral blood. The origin of this receptor is a woman in her sixties or seventies with COVID-19, enrolled during active disease. The DNA for the CDR3 is TGCGCCAGCAGCATGCCCGGCCAAGAGACCCAGTACTTC. Its protein product is CASSMPGQETQYF.